One and the same sample provided the 4 T cell receptor beta chains below, sequenced in a study of molecular identifiers for immune sequencing clone quantification. TCRdb passed the PCR reads through MiXCR, listing each CDR3 protein once. Found here are 400,000 to 600,000 distinct CDR3 sequences, 20% to 25% of them singletons; the top ten hold under 0.85%. Input material: naive CD8+ T cells from blood, with Jurkat cell RNA spiked in. The subset here: FACS-sorted CD8+CD4-CCR7+CD45RA+ naive T cells. Receptors were obtained from a human donor in good health. Some libraries in this study had Jurkat cell RNA spiked in.

As regards this clonotype: Since a much larger clone is just one base distant, this may be a read error. The chain couples TRBV6-2 or TRBV6-3 to TRBJ2-3; D ambiguous. Germline CDR1 is MNHEY and CDR2 is SVGEGT. The CDR3 is made up of 14 amino acids. The CDR3 DNA sequence: TGTGCCAGCAGTTACAGTTCTCCCTCAGATACGCGGTATTTT. It yields the protein CASSYSSPSDTRYF.

In this sample, this clonotype turned up many times. V is TRBV28 and J is TRBJ2-2; perhaps TRBD2 as D (6 bases). The CDR3 has 16 residues. Germline V gene lookup returns CDR1 MDHEN and CDR2 SYDVKM. Trimming stripped 2 bases from V and 3 bases from J, with 13 bases between. The CDR3 spells CASSLTGLWDTGELFF. The CDR3 region has the DNA TGTGCCAGCAGTTTAACCGGACTATGGGACACCGGGGAGCTGTTTTTT.

Comment on this clonotype: A clone one base away is much larger, so this may be a read error. This chain links TRBV25-1 with TRBJ2-3; D unclear. The CDR3 covers 15 residues. The germline V gene encodes CDR1 MGHDK and CDR2 SYGVNS. Deletions cut 5 bases from V and 2 bases from J, with 14 bases between. Written as DNA, the CDR3 is TGTGCCAGCAGTCAAGTTATGGCTAACACAGATACGCAGTATTTT. Protein sequence: CASSQVMANTDTQYF. Full variable domain (outside the CDR3, taken from reference TRBV25-1 and TRBJ2-3): EADIYQTPRYLVIGTGKKITLECSQTMGHDKMYWYQQDPGMELHLIHYSYGVNSTEKGDLSSESTVSRIRTEHFPLTLESARPSHTSQYLCASSQVMANTDTQYFGPGTRLTVL.

This clonotype was picked up many times. Here the CDR3 reads CASTSRGREPYEQYF. The CDR3 region has the DNA TGTGCCAGCACCTCGAGGGGGAGGGAGCCCTACGAGCAGTACTTC. The chain employs TRBV28 and TRBJ2-7, with a possible D match to TRBD2 (7 bases). V dropped 7 bases and J dropped 2 bases, with 18 bases sitting between them. This CDR3 spans 15 amino acids. Germline CDR1 is MDHEN and CDR2 is SYDVKM.